The T cell receptor beta chain described here comes from a study of blood T cell repertoires in COVID-19. The wider study: Researchers got acute and convalescent COVID-19 samples from the United States, Italy and Spain. T cells, B-cell-depleted T cells, or PBMCs provided the cDNA or gDNA that served as material.

Germline V gene data show CDR1 as SEHNR and CDR2 as FQNEAQ (reference sequence). The ends were cut back, 0 bases at V and 7 bases at J, with 10 bases in the middle. CDR3 length: 15 residues. The study recruited people aged about 18 to 95 years across around 24 US areas. Measured with immunoSEQ multiplex PCR; TCRdb has only the in-frame clones, and not every one. This sample has some 270,000 clones, with roughly four fifths found just once. The specimen sequenced was PBMCs or T cells enriched from blood (not recorded which). The sequence was obtained from a man aged 50-59 years who had recovered from COVID-19. This sequence joins TRBV7-9 and TRBJ1-6; the D gene is possibly TRBD1 (6 bases). CDR3 residues: CASSLATGMNSPLHF. The CDR3 DNA sequence: TGTGCCAGCAGCTTAGCAACAGGGATGAATTCACCCCTCCACTTT. Full variable domain (outside the CDR3, taken from reference TRBV7-9 and TRBJ1-6): DTGVSQNPRHKITKRGQNVTFRCDPISEHNRLYWYRQTLGQGPEFLTYFQNEAQLEKSRLLSDRFSAERPKGSFSTLEIQRTEQGDSAMYLCASSLATGMNSPLHFGNGTRLTVT.